Listed below are T cell receptor beta chains from one sample, sequenced in a study of cytomegalovirus exposure and HLA in healthy donors. Profiled with immunoSEQ multiplex PCR; TCRdb holds only in-frame clones, not every one. The sample includes some 200,000 clones, 9.5% seen only once; the top ten take 1% to 1.5%. Sequencing was carried out using PBMCs. Source of these receptors: a woman aged 25-40 years in good health and CMV-seropositive. The CDR3 runs from the conserved cysteine through the conserved F or W. A D gene is named only where the DNA matches it firmly.

v_call: TRBV10-3; j_call: TRBJ2-7; d_call: TRBD2; cdr3_aa: CAIYRNRTSGTYEQYF
v_call: TRBV11-2; j_call: TRBJ2-2; d_call: TRBD1; cdr3_aa: CASSYGTRGPGELFF
v_call: TRBV9; j_call: TRBJ1-4; d_call: -; cdr3_aa: CASSVGSWGPGVTNEKLFF
v_call: TRBV9; j_call: TRBJ2-7; d_call: -; cdr3_aa: CASSARQSSYEQYF
v_call: TRBV2; j_call: TRBJ2-3; d_call: TRBD2; cdr3_aa: CAGSGGLGTDTQYF
v_call: TRBV2; j_call: TRBJ2-2; d_call: TRBD1; cdr3_aa: CASSTGGQGTGELFF
v_call: TRBV7-8; j_call: TRBJ2-7; d_call: TRBD2; cdr3_aa: CASSLGAGGDYEQYF
v_call: TRBV5-1; j_call: TRBJ2-1; d_call: TRBD2; cdr3_aa: CASSSLAGALDEQFF
v_call: TRBV29-1; j_call: TRBJ2-7; d_call: -; cdr3_aa: CSVEGLRDNLYEQYF
v_call: TRBV2; j_call: TRBJ1-1; d_call: -; cdr3_aa: CASSREADTEAFF
v_call: TRBV30; j_call: TRBJ2-3; d_call: -; cdr3_aa: CVAGVDTQYF
v_call: TRBV27; j_call: TRBJ2-7; d_call: -; cdr3_aa: CASSLSVAYEQYF
v_call: TRBV29-1; j_call: TRBJ2-7; d_call: -; cdr3_aa: CSVDGGLQNSYEQYF
v_call: TRBV5-4; j_call: TRBJ2-2; d_call: TRBD2; cdr3_aa: CASSQLAGVNTGELFF
v_call: TRBV11-2; j_call: TRBJ2-1; d_call: TRBD2; cdr3_aa: CASSRLAETNEQFF
v_call: TRBV15; j_call: TRBJ2-1; d_call: TRBD1; cdr3_aa: CATSKDRVTYNEQFF